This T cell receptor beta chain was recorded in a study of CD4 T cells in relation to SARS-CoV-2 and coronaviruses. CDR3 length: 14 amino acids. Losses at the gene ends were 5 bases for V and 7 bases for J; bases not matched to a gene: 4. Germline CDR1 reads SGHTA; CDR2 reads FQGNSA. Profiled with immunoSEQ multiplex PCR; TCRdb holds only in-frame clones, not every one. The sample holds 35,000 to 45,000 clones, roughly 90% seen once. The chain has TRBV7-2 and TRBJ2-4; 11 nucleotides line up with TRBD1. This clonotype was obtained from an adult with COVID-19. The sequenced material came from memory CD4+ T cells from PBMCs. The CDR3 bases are TGTGCCAGCAGCGGACAGGGGGCTGGGAACATTCAGTACTTC. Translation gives CASSGQGAGNIQYF.